This T cell receptor beta chain is from a study of cytomegalovirus exposure and HLA in healthy donors. For the study at large: The 120 validation repertoires used the same platform as the roughly 700 first-cohort repertoires (as reported by a later analysis).

Sequencing was performed with immunoSEQ multiplex PCR; in TCRdb, only in-frame clones are kept and a portion is missing. Of around 220,000 clones listed, 80% to 85% were seen once; the top ten hold around 15%. Study-level findings and limits: The finding came from a later analysis; first-cohort TCR clusters tended to co-occur in the roughly 120 validation repertoires.

For this clone: Antigen specificity is unknown.

CDR1 and CDR2 from the germline V gene are SGHAT and FQNNGV. V dropped 2 bases and J dropped 2; count of bases not matched to a gene: 9. The CDR3 consists of 16 residues. The V and J genes are TRBV11-2 and TRBJ2-7; 7 nucleotides agree with TRBD2. Sequencing was performed on PBMCs. The sequence was obtained from a woman in her 30s in good health and CMV-seropositive. CDR3 in amino acids: CASSLIQASGTYEQYF. The CDR3 DNA reads as TGTGCCAGCAGCTTAATTCAGGCTAGCGGAACCTACGAGCAGTACTTC.